These 30 T cell receptor beta chains were sequenced from one sample in a study of immune cell composition in non-small cell lung cancer. Data came from immunoSEQ multiplex PCR; TCRdb stores just in-frame clones and leaves some out. The repertoire has around 1,200 clones, about 74% of them found once; the top ten carry under 20%. Sequencing was carried out using lung tumor tissue. The receptors originated from a human donor with non-small cell lung cancer.

The rearrangement uses TRBV28 and TRBJ1-3; D is perhaps TRBD1 (6 bases). The CDR3 is made up of 15 amino acids. V dropped 5 bases and J dropped 5 bases, with 16 bases sitting between them. Germline V gives CDR1 MDHEN, CDR2 SYDVKM. The CDR3, as DNA: TGTGCCAGCAGTCGCGCTGTACAGGGCCGAAACACCATATATTTT. Its protein product is CASSRAVQGRNTIYF.

The chain links TRBV11-2 to TRBJ2-1; TRBD1 is a possible D gene (6 bases). With 5 bases removed from V and 5 bases from J, the gap between germline ends came to 19 bases. The CDR3 sequence is 16 residues long. Germline CDR1 and CDR2: SGHAT and FQNNGV. In DNA, the CDR3 is TGTGCCAGCAGCCCGCAGGGGCTGTGGGGTAACAATGAGCAGTTCTTC. Encoded protein: CASSPQGLWGNNEQFF.

This rearrangement joins TRBV30 to TRBJ1-2; D uncertain. The CDR3 extends over 15 amino acids. The V and J ends lost 4 bases and 0 bases respectively, with 15 bases between them. Germline lookup yields CDR1 GTSNPN and CDR2 SVGIG (reference sequence). For the CDR3, the DNA is TGTGCCTGGATCCTGCCCGGGTGGGCTAACTATGGCTACACCTTC. It encodes CAWILPGWANYGYTF.

The chain uses TRBV25-1 and TRBJ2-1; 7 positions match TRBD2. V was clipped by 4 bases and J by 7 bases; unmatched bases: 4. Germline lookup yields CDR1 MGHDK and CDR2 SYGVNS. The CDR3 spans 13 residues. CDR3 in amino acids: CASSVGGVNEQFF. CDR3 in DNA: TGTGCCAGCAGTGTTGGGGGGGTAAATGAGCAGTTCTTC.

The rearrangement links TRBV6-5 to TRBJ2-5, with a tentative D call TRBD1 (6 bases). There are 12 residues in the CDR3. Trimming took 8 bases from V and 3 from J, leaving 10 bases between them. Germline CDR1 MNHEY, CDR2 SVGAGI. CDR3 DNA: TGTGCCAGCGGCAGGGGAGAAGAGACCCAGTACTTC. Encoded protein: CASGRGEETQYF.

The CDR3 sequence: CASSRSTSQPQHF. CDR3 DNA: TGTGCCAGTAGTCGCTCTACTTCGCAGCCCCAGCATTTT. The chain is built from TRBV19 and TRBJ1-5; D gene unclear. V lost 5 bases and J 7 bases, leaving 12 bases between the germline ends. The CDR3 consists of 13 residues. Germline V gene data show CDR1 as LNHDA and CDR2 as SQIVND (reference sequence).

The DNA for the CDR3 is TGTGCCAGCAGCGGACTGAGCGGGGGGATTACAGATACGCAGTATTTT. It translates to CASSGLSGGITDTQYF. This chain connects TRBV9 to TRBJ2-3, with 9 bases that match TRBD2. The germline V gene has CDR1 SGDLS and CDR2 YYNGEE. V trimming: 3 bases; J trimming: 3 bases; junction bases outside the gene matches: 8. The CDR3 runs 16 residues.

This clone was seen more than once but under ten times. The rearrangement links TRBV30 to TRBJ2-7, with TRBD1 matching 7 bases. V dropped 3 bases and J dropped 3; count of bases not matched to a gene: 5. The CDR3 spans 13 residues. Germline CDR1 is GTSNPN and CDR2 is SVGIG (reference sequence). This CDR3 is CAWRGQSYYEQYF. DNA of the CDR3: TGTGCCTGGAGGGGACAGAGTTACTACGAGCAGTACTTC.

This chain joins TRBV11-2 and TRBJ2-1, with D perhaps matching TRBD2 (5 bases). CDR1 is SGHAT, CDR2 FQNNGV, per germline. CDR3 length: 16 amino acids. Trimming left V 1 base short and J 0 bases short, with 10 bases between. CDR3 residues: CASSLVLGSSYNEQFF. For the CDR3, the DNA is TGTGCCAGCAGCTTAGTTCTGGGGAGCTCCTACAATGAGCAGTTCTTC.

The chain is built from TRBV4-1 and TRBJ2-1, with TRBD2 matching 7 bases. CDR1 and CDR2 (germline): MGHRA, YSYEKL. The CDR3 totals 16 residues. The J segment lost 3 bases and the V segment lost 0 bases, leaving 5 bases of the junction unmatched. CDR3 protein: CASSQDRTSDYNEQFF. CDR3 in DNA: TGCGCCAGCAGCCAAGATCGAACTAGCGACTACAATGAGCAGTTCTTC.

The chain employs TRBV7-2 and TRBJ1-2; no definite D call. The CDR3 length is 17 residues. With 1 base removed from V and 2 bases from J, the gap between germline ends came to 17 bases. Germline CDR1 SGHTA, CDR2 FQGNSA. This CDR3 reads CASSLDLAAGRNYGYTF. The CDR3, as DNA: TGTGCCAGCAGCTTAGATTTAGCGGCAGGCCGGAACTATGGCTACACCTTC.

This chain connects TRBV11-3 to TRBJ2-1; possible D gene TRBD2, 6 bases. Deletions cut 3 bases from V and 7 bases from J, with 10 bases between. CDR1 is SGHNT and CDR2 is YENEEA in the germline V gene. This CDR3 has 13 residues. In nucleotides, the CDR3 is TGTGCCAGCAGCTTGGGACGGGAGAATGAGCAGTTCTTC. This sequence encodes CASSLGRENEQFF.

This clone was seen just once. The chain joins TRBV6-1 to TRBJ1-2; D gene unclear. V dropped 5 bases and J dropped 8 bases, with 12 bases sitting between them. The CDR3 covers 12 residues. Germline-derived CDR1 and CDR2 are MNHNS and SASEGT. The CDR3 protein is CASSQLGEGYTF. Here the CDR3 DNA reads TGTGCCAGCAGTCAGCTGGGAGAGGGCTACACCTTC.

CDR3 in amino acids: CASTGQGGGYTF. CDR3 DNA: TGTGCCAGCACGGGACAGGGGGGTGGCTACACCTTC. The rearrangement links TRBV27 to TRBJ1-2, with 11 bases identical to TRBD1. The CDR3 covers 12 residues. Trimming removed 7 bases from V and 7 bases from J; junction bases left unmatched: 2. Germline V gives CDR1 MNHEY, CDR2 SMNVEV (reference sequence).

This clone was seen more than once but under ten times. The J gene is TRBJ2-7, the V gene TRBV6-6; 9 bases are a match to TRBD1. CDR1 is MNHNY and CDR2 is SVGAGI in the germline V gene (reference sequence). With V trimmed by 6 bases and J by 3 bases, 3 bases remained unmatched. This CDR3 region has 13 residues. Here the CDR3 reads CASRDRGFYEQYF. The CDR3 DNA is TGTGCCAGCAGGGACAGGGGATTCTACGAGCAGTACTTC.

The chain carries TRBV30 and TRBJ1-1, with TRBD1 identical over 10 bases. The CDR3 runs to 13 residues. The germline V gene has CDR1 GTSNPN and CDR2 SVGIG (reference sequence). V gave up 5 bases and J gave up 5 bases; unmatched junction bases: 5. The CDR3, as DNA: TGTGCCTGGTGGGACAGGGGTAAGACTGAAGCTTTCTTT. This sequence encodes CAWWDRGKTEAFF.

V usage is TRBV10-3 and J usage is TRBJ1-5; TRBD1 matches at 9 bases. The CDR3 loop spans 15 amino acids. Unmatched junction bases numbered 3, after V lost 0 bases and J lost 6 bases. The germline V gene encodes CDR1 ENHRY and CDR2 SYGVKD. As DNA, the CDR3 is TGTGCCATCAGTGAGTCTACAGGGGGCATTCAGCCCCAGCATTTT. Translation: CAISESTGGIQPQHF.

V is TRBV5-1 and J is TRBJ2-1; D is possibly TRBD2 (5 bases). Germline CDR1 SGHRS, CDR2 YFSETQ. CDR3 length: 14 amino acids. The V end lost 0 bases, the J end lost 3 bases, and 7 bases lay between the germline ends. The CDR3: CASSLDAGYNEQFF. CDR3 in DNA: TGCGCCAGCAGCTTGGACGCGGGCTACAATGAGCAGTTCTTC.

CDR3 sequence: CASSFVTGNTEAFF. In DNA form, the CDR3 reads TGTGCCAGCAGCTTCGTGACAGGGAACACTGAAGCTTTCTTT. The chain couples TRBV13 to TRBJ1-1; D is perhaps TRBD1 (6 bases). This CDR3 region has 14 residues. V was pared by 3 bases and J by 1 base, with 9 bases between. Germline V gives CDR1 PRHDT, CDR2 FYEKMQ (reference sequence).

This clone appeared a few times. The chain couples TRBV5-1 to TRBJ1-2, with D maybe TRBD1 (5 bases). Trimming took 0 bases from V and 6 from J, leaving 15 bases between them. This CDR3 comprises 15 residues. Germline assignment: CDR1 SGHRS and CDR2 YFSETQ. The CDR3 bases are TGCGCCAGCAGCTTGGCCTTCGGGACTTATGATGGCTACACCTTC. It encodes CASSLAFGTYDGYTF.

The CDR3 DNA follows: TGTGCCAGCAGCGTAGGGACGGGGATGAGCACAGATACGCAGTATTTT. Translating it yields CASSVGTGMSTDTQYF. The J gene is TRBJ2-3, the V gene TRBV9, with a tentative D call TRBD2 (5 bases). Germline assignment: CDR1 SGDLS and CDR2 YYNGEE. Trimming removed 0 bases from V and 0 bases from J, with 11 bases in between. The CDR3 runs to 16 residues. Full variable domain (rest looked up from reference TRBV9 and TRBJ2-3): DSGVTQTPKHLITATGQRVTLRCSPRSGDLSVYWYQQSLDQGLQFLIQYYNGEERAKGNILERFSAQQFPDLHSELNLSSLELGDSALYFCASSVGTGMSTDTQYFGPGTRLTVL.

V and J are TRBV7-8 and TRBJ1-3; TRBD1 matches at 7 bases. CDR1 is SGHVS and CDR2 is FQNEAQ in the germline V gene. The CDR3 has 15 residues. V lost 5 bases to trimming and J lost 7 bases; unmatched junction nucleotides: 11. CDR3 loop: CASSALGDRRNTIYF. CDR3 nucleotide sequence: TGTGCCAGCAGCGCCCTGGGGGACAGAAGGAACACCATATATTTT.

The chain's CDR3 is CASSLTAQGLEAFF. CDR3 DNA sequence: TGTGCCAGCAGCTTAACAGCCCAAGGTTTAGAAGCTTTCTTT. This chain connects TRBV7-6 to TRBJ1-1; D is unclear. The length of the CDR3 is 14 residues. Germline V gene data show CDR1 as SGHVS and CDR2 as FNYEAQ. The V gene lost 2 bases and the J gene lost 8 bases, with 15 bases spanning the gap.

V and J are TRBV5-1 and TRBJ2-2; D may be TRBD1 (5 bases). There are 15 residues in the CDR3. Deletions cut 6 bases from V and 2 bases from J, with 14 bases between. CDR1 and CDR2 from the germline V gene are SGHRS and YFSETQ. CDR3 amino acids: CASKVGESNTGELFF. The CDR3 DNA is TGCGCCAGCAAGGTAGGGGAATCCAACACCGGGGAGCTGTTTTTT.

This clone was observed a few times. The gene calls are TRBV9 and TRBJ2-7, with D perhaps matching TRBD2 (7 bases). V lost 10 bases and J 4 bases, leaving 27 bases between the germline ends. This CDR3 is 16 amino acids long. Germline CDR1 and CDR2: SGDLS and YYNGEE. Written as DNA, the CDR3 is TGTGCCTTCACTTTGGGGGGGGCCAACTTAGGGTACGAGCAGTACTTC. The encoded protein is CAFTLGGANLGYEQYF.

In this sample, this clone turned up once. The CDR3 sequence is CASAPTGGNQPQHF. For the CDR3, the DNA is TGTGCCAGCGCACCAACAGGGGGCAATCAGCCCCAGCATTTT. This rearrangement joins TRBV19 to TRBJ1-5, with 7 bases lining up with TRBD1. The CDR3 runs to 14 residues. The V gene end was trimmed by 9 bases and the J gene end by 2 bases; junction bases not matched to a gene: 7. Germline V gene lookup returns CDR1 LNHDA and CDR2 SQIVND (reference sequence).

The chain is built from TRBV15 and TRBJ1-2; 7 bases fit TRBD1. The trim removed 5 bases at V and 1 base at J, leaving 7 bases unmatched. CDR1 is LNHNV, CDR2 YYDKDF, per germline (reference sequence). The CDR3 sequence is 15 residues long. The CDR3 DNA follows: TGTGCCACCAGCGAGAACAGGGGCCTTAACTATGGCTACACCTTC. It specifies CATSENRGLNYGYTF.

The chain combines TRBV11-1 with TRBJ2-7; D ambiguous. This CDR3 region has 16 residues. V shed 2 bases and J shed 5 bases, with 19 bases lying between them. Germline CDR1 reads SGHAT; CDR2 reads FQDESV (reference sequence). The DNA of the CDR3 is TGTGCCAGCAGCTTACTGGCGGTTAGCTATATCGACGAGCAGTACTTC. As protein: CASSLLAVSYIDEQYF.

The gene calls are TRBV9 and TRBJ2-3, with 9 bases aligning to TRBD2. Germline trimming cut 6 bases from V and 8 bases from J; bases unmatched to any gene: 10. From germline, CDR1 is SGDLS and CDR2 YYNGEE. This CDR3 contains 14 residues. CDR3 DNA sequence: TGTGCCAGCACAACGGCGGGAGGGCTAGGTACGCAGTATTTT. It is translated as CASTTAGGLGTQYF.

Only a few counts were recorded for this clone. This sequence joins TRBV30 and TRBJ2-7, with 9 bases identical to TRBD1. CDR3 length equals 13 residues. Germline V gene data show CDR1 as GTSNPN and CDR2 as SVGIG (reference sequence). J gave up 9 bases and V 2 bases, and 8 bases lay outside the gene matches. The CDR3 reads CAWSLQGALGQYF. The CDR3 DNA is TGTGCCTGGAGTTTACAGGGGGCGCTTGGGCAGTACTTC.